Given below is one T cell receptor beta chain in context. Its antigen is currently unknown. Time point specified: persistent/refractory GD, antithyroid drugs over 5 years with positive TRAb. Making the TCR library involved RNA that had been extracted from PBMCs. American Thyroid Association guidelines defined how Graves' disease was diagnosed. These data are taken from a study of regulatory T cells in long-lasting Graves disease. Study-wide context: More than 5 years of antithyroid drugs with positive TSH receptor antibodies defined persistent Graves' disease. Study-wide findings and caveats: The persistent group shared 2,500 to 3,000 public clonotypes, more than the roughly 970 shared by new patients. Persistent disease exhibited a predilection for TRBV28, TRBJ1-2 and TRBJ2-5.

Trimming pared 3 bases from V and 1 base from J, leaving 12 bases between. CDR1 is SQVTM and CDR2 is ANQGSEA in the germline V gene. The CDR3 length is 14 residues. The authors built TCR beta libraries using iRepertoire HTBI primers and Arm-PCR of CDR3 regions. MiXCR was run by TCRdb on the multiplex PCR reads, yielding one entry per CDR3 protein. Among roughly 300,000 distinct CDR3 sequences listed, roughly a fifth were seen once. The sequencing used peripheral blood mononuclear cells (PBMCs), collected when the disease was refractory, from a patient treated with antithyroid drugs. The chain links TRBV29-1 to TRBJ1-1; TRBD1 is a possible D gene (6 bases). This sequence originates from a female donor with Graves disease. Here the CDR3 DNA reads TGCAGCGTTGATACTGGGGGCGCGAACACTGAAGCTTTCTTT. It specifies CSVDTGGANTEAFF.